This TCR beta chain is drawn from a study of cytomegalovirus exposure and HLA in healthy donors (dated by TCRdb to the late 2010s). Context from the whole study: An earlier analysis of several hundred of the donors reported about 300 Gb of sequence data and 100 million to 120 million unique TCR beta sequences obtained from around 180 million T cells. Roughly 300 gigabases of sequencing data and approximately 80 million unique TCR sequences were included in an early release covering over 600 HLA-typed donors. The genetic ancestry cluster associated with self-reported Caucasian donors included 81% of the 300 to 400 genotyped donors. The aim of the study was to test whether cataloging public T cell receptors could identify signatures of past pathogen exposure. The T cell repertoires of 666 subjects were profiled by immunosequencing and related to cytomegalovirus serostatus. Besides the first cohort of 550 to 750 subjects, a separate validation cohort made up of 120 or so different subjects was used. To predict cytomegalovirus infection status, the study brought together high-throughput TCR immunosequencing, statistical association of individual TCRs with disease status, and machine learning. A later analysis re-examined previously published TCR beta repertoires from roughly 720 donors and added high-resolution HLA genotyping to investigate patterns of TCR occurrence. In the later analysis, no new phenotypic data were used to find candidate immune exposures; instead, reliance was placed on TCR beta sequences and their occurrence across donors. To decide whether each TCR beta V gene segment behaved as functional or pseudogenic, an earlier analysis of over 500 of the donors relied on high-throughput TCR beta sequencing. Donor age, sex, ethnicity and CMV serostatus were compiled alongside the repertoire data. Genome-wide SNP genotypes for about three fifths of the roughly 670 donors were used in a later genetic analysis, which treated that subset as a discovery cohort. All discovery cohort repertoires had been generated on a single sequencing platform. HLA typing covered class I and class II loci at four-digit resolution. The number of donors typed differed by locus, with 629-630 for A, B, C, DRB1 and DQB1, about 500 for DQA1, 600 to 610 for DPA1, and 472 for DPB1. Four to six DR-DQ haplotypes were handled as single units for association and clustering because linkage in the cohort was strong. Across about 370 genotyped donors of the cohort, an average of about 200,000 unique TCR beta nucleotide sequences per donor were sequenced, and roughly 20% of those sequences were non-productive. Summary of the overall study and its limitations: A further reported finding was that TCR beta sequences accurately predicted the HLA-A and HLA-B alleles for most subjects in the first cohort. The sequencing pipeline was judged likely to have produced a cluster of highly shared sequence variants as a technical artifact. Strong co-occurrence of HLA alleles, especially DR and DQ, made assigning TCR associations to individual alleles difficult. Because HLA typing was unavailable for some donors at each locus, only the typed subset was used in association tests. The classifier was reported to diagnose cytomegalovirus status with high specificity and sensitivity in both the original and validation cohorts. V-gene and J-gene trimming of TCR beta chains was associated with a missense DCLRE1C variant in a later genetic analysis, and the association was replicated in an independent cohort. The presence/absence analyses assumed that sequencing depth was roughly uniform across donors, and that assumption may not be true. Linkage disequilibrium might explain the correlated functional status among segregating V segments, but an unknown experimental factor could not be excluded. Immune exposure information for the cohort was limited to CMV serostatus. Several of the top co-occurrence clusters appeared to be linked to parvovirus B19, influenza, CMV and Epstein-Barr virus, according to a later analysis. A later analysis associated roughly 17,000 TCR beta sequences with specific HLA alleles at a false discovery rate of 0.05. In a later analysis, HLA-associated TCR beta chains showed more clonal expansion and lower generation probabilities than non-associated chains that were equally common. A later analysis found that TCR association rates varied across HLA loci, with DRB1 alleles showing the most associated TCRs and HLA-C alleles the fewest. In this cohort, only TCR beta chains were sequenced, and detectable features were limited by the absence of alpha or paired-chain data. Most TCR sequences were observed very rarely across donors, whereas some public TCRs were present in many individuals. It was suggested by the authors that the approach could potentially be generalized to other disease states and immunological phenotypes. In an earlier analysis of about 540 of the donors, most TCR beta V segments were observed in productive rearrangements about 90% or about 30% of the time, broadly matching IMGT annotations. According to a later analysis, most CMV-associated TCR beta chains appeared to be HLA-restricted, and the HLA associations seemed to be driven largely by CMV exposure. A later genetic analysis reported fewer N-insertions in productive TCRs among donors in an Asian-associated ancestry cluster than the roughly 700-donor mean. The earlier analysis of approximately 540 of the donors excluded approximately 17 rarely observed V segments, including chromosome 9 orphons, because counts were too low. A few of the identified cytomegalovirus-associated TCR beta chains were confirmed in vitro to be specific for cytomegalovirus antigens. A total of 164 TCR beta chains were listed by the study as associated with cytomegalovirus.

In total, more than 500 healthy bone marrow donors made up the cohort. Cohort members were all nominally healthy when sampled, although unrecorded immune exposures were likely present. The donor was CMV seronegative and belonged to the group of around 400 seronegative cohort members. A peripheral blood sample was collected from each donor, and TCR beta sequencing was performed on peripheral blood mononuclear cells. The Qiagen DNeasy Blood Extraction Kit was used to extract genomic DNA from the blood cell samples. The protocol used for the library was the immunoSEQ multiplex PCR assay. A mixture of 60 forward primers for TCR Vbeta segments and 13 reverse primers for TCR Jbeta segments was used in the multiplex PCR. A multiplex PCR assay on genomic DNA amplified the CDR3 region of rearranged TCR beta genes. Amplified TCR beta libraries were sequenced as 87-base-pair reads on the Illumina HiSeq System. The published analysis was carried out like this. A later analysis counted approximately 74 million unique TCR beta chains across the 500 to 850 repertoires, and around 9.9 million of these chains were shared by at least two donors. Raw reads were error-corrected and collapsed into unique sequences by a nearest-neighbor algorithm in which closely related sequences were merged to remove PCR and sequencing errors. To assign V, D and J gene segments, CDR3 sequences were aligned to IMGT reference sequences. For a sequence to be retained, a match of at least six nucleotides to both a V gene segment and a J gene segment was required. A rearrangement counted as productive if the CDR3 had no stop codons and remained in frame with V and J, and every other rearrangement counted as non-productive. CDR3 was defined according to IMGT convention as the region running from the second conserved V-encoded cysteine to the conserved J-encoded phenylalanine. The earlier analysis of about 570 of the donors excluded any sequence lacking an unambiguous match to a single V gene segment. In an earlier analysis of some 590 of the donors, a V segment was called functional when productive rearrangements were above 56.7%, and segregating when the standard deviation between donors exceeded 5%. A statistical classification framework was built to diagnose cytomegalovirus status from the catalog of TCR beta chain sequences. In a later analysis, TCR nucleotide sequences were compared against IMGT/GENE-DB human TR gene sequences so that V and J genes could be assigned. In a later analysis, CDR3 sequences and most-parsimonious VDJ recombination scenarios were assigned using the TCRdist pipeline. In a later analysis, each TCR beta chain was defined by its CDR3 amino acid sequence together with its V-gene family, and reads without a unique V-gene family were excluded. To address suspected cross-contamination and a sequencing artifact, a later analysis removed roughly 640 highly shared, low-generation-probability nucleotide sequences. In a later analysis, a clonal expansion index was calculated for each public chain from normalized within-repertoire ranks of inferred template counts. A later analysis computed generation probabilities with a VDJ recombination model fitted to out-of-frame rearrangements, and checked the results against IGoR. Hypergeometric tests were used in a later analysis to score TCR-TCR, TCR-HLA and TCR-CMV co-occurrence, with a repertoire-size bias correction applied to the TCR pairs. A later analysis estimated false discovery rates by permuting HLA or CMV assignments 20 times. In a later analysis, co-occurring TCRs were grouped with DBSCAN, and TCRdist sequence similarity was added when clustering was performed within HLA-allele-positive subsets. For co-occurrence clustering, repertoires with fewer than 30,000 or more than 120,000 public chains were excluded, along with roughly 5 repertoires with anomalous nucleotide sharing. As stored in TCRdb, this immuneACCESS dataset retains in-frame rearrangements with V and J assigned. A fraction of the clones does not appear; measured against another copy, unresolved V genes explain less than half of the discrepancy, and the remainder lacks a known reason. The D gene and trimming were derived from the DNA, and the V and J assignments and clone size from that table. This sample's clone table shows about 130,000 clones. 2% of the sample rests with the top ten.

Regarding this clone: Its antigen remains undetermined.

The sequenced sample consisted of PBMCs. This receptor was obtained from a woman aged 60-75 years in good health and CMV-seronegative.

The CDR3 has the sequence CASSDGQGVHGYTF. The DNA sequence is TGTGCCAGCAGCGATGGACAGGGTGTACATGGCTACACCTTC. The V and J genes are TRBV4-2 and TRBJ1-2; 8 bases in the junction line up with TRBD1. Looking up the germline V gene yields CDR1 LGHNA and CDR2 YNFKEQ. The V end gives up 5 bases and the J end 6 bases, leaving 8 bases in the junction not matched to a gene. From its cysteine to its phenylalanine, the CDR3 spans 14 amino acids. The kept DNA is CDR3 alone, 42 bases in frame from the first base.